This TCR beta chain is drawn from a study of cytomegalovirus exposure and HLA in healthy donors. Whole-study context: The approximately 110 validation repertoires were reported in a later analysis to have been generated on the same platform as the approximately 700 first-cohort repertoires. Points from the study as a whole: The authors enumerated around 150 TCR beta chains as linked to cytomegalovirus.

This clone was recorded once. Its specificity is not known. TCRdb's copy holds only in-frame clones and misses some; the assay was immunoSEQ multiplex PCR. Of about 160,000 clones in the sample, 88% were seen once. J lost 1 base, V lost 0 bases, and 9 bases had no gene match. Per the germline V gene, CDR1 is SGHRS and CDR2 is YFSETQ. The CDR3 has 17 residues. The sample consisted of PBMCs. The sequence was obtained from a young man in good health and CMV-seronegative. J is TRBJ1-1 and V is TRBV5-1; 7 positions agree with TRBD1. The CDR3 DNA reads as TGCGCCAGCAGCTTGGCCAAGCAGGGGGACGAGAACACTGAAGCTTTCTTT. It encodes CASSLAKQGDENTEAFF.